A selection of T cell receptor beta chains follows, all from one sample in a study of identical twins. TCRdb re-analysed the 5' RACE reads in MiXCR, keeping a single row per CDR3 protein. The table lists 690,000 or so distinct CDR3 sequences, approximately 6% of them singletons, with around 1.9% in the top ten. Sequencing input: naive T cells sorted from blood. The receptors shown here come from a man aged 18-30 years in good health. Both conserved end residues are part of each CDR3. A D gene is named only where the DNA matches it firmly. Some rows have no size entry. The others give once, few or many, or a class for an expanded clone.

NA TRBJ2-3 many TRBV5-1 TGCGCCAGCAGCTTGGTTTCGGGGGCGCGGAAAACAGATACGCAGTATTTT CASSLVSGARKTDTQYF
TRBD1 TRBJ2-5 many TRBV12-3/TRBV12-4 TGTGCCAGCAGTTCAGACAGGGGGTACCAAGAGACCCAGTACTTC CASSSDRGYQETQYF
TRBD2 TRBJ2-1 many TRBV5-1 TGCGCCAGCAGCTTTGAAGCGGGAGGGGCCAATGAGCAGTTCTTC CASSFEAGGANEQFF
NA TRBJ2-5 NA TRBV5-1 TGCGCCAGCAGCCCAGACAGGACGGTCCCCCAAGAGACCCAGTACTTC CASSPDRTVPQETQYF
NA TRBJ2-3 NA TRBV7-2 TGTGCCAGCAGCGCTCGGGACGGGGATACGCAGTATTTT CASSARDGDTQYF
NA TRBJ2-3 many TRBV6-2/TRBV6-3 TGTGCCAGCAGTTATAGGACCCATTTGGGGACAGATACGCAGTATTTT CASSYRTHLGTDTQYF
NA TRBJ2-7 many TRBV4-2 TGTGCCAGCAGCCCTCCCCTTCTGGGGGAGTCCCACGAGCAGTACTTC CASSPPLLGESHEQYF
NA TRBJ2-4 NA TRBV20-1 TGCAGTGCTAGGGAAACAGGGACAGCCAAAAACATTCAGTACTTC CSARETGTAKNIQYF
TRBD2 TRBJ2-1 NA TRBV5-1 TGCGCCAGCAGCTTGGGTCGGGGGGGTTGGGATGAGCAGTTCTTC CASSLGRGGWDEQFF
NA TRBJ1-4 NA TRBV7-9 TGTGCCAGCAGCTTAGCAGGTTTTGAAAAACTGTTTTTT CASSLAGFEKLFF
TRBD2 TRBJ2-2 many TRBV5-1 TGCGCCAGCAGCGGCCAGGGACTAGCGGCCGGGGAGCTGTTTTTT CASSGQGLAAGELFF
NA TRBJ1-1 few TRBV6-2/TRBV6-3 TGTGCCAGCAGGGTGTGGGGGCGGACTGAAGCTTTCTTT CASRVWGRTEAFF
TRBD1 TRBJ2-3 many TRBV12-3/TRBV12-4 TGTGCCAGCAGTGGAACAGGGGGCGCTTCAGATACGCAGTATTTT CASSGTGGASDTQYF
TRBD1 TRBJ1-1 many TRBV29-1 TGCAGCGCGCAAACAGGGGGGGAGGGCACTGAAGCTTTCTTT CSAQTGGEGTEAFF
NA TRBJ2-3 many TRBV5-1 TGCGCCAGCAGCTTTAATAGCGGAATCACAGATACGCAGTATTTT CASSFNSGITDTQYF
NA TRBJ2-1 NA TRBV20-1 TGCAGTGCTAGAGATTATAAGGGCCCCGGAGATGAGCAGTTCTTC CSARDYKGPGDEQFF
TRBD1 TRBJ1-1 many TRBV6-2/TRBV6-3 TGTGCCAGCAGATCCCCGACAGGGTACACTGAAGCTTTCTTT CASRSPTGYTEAFF
TRBD2 TRBJ2-1 NA TRBV6-1 TGTGCCAGCACCAGACCGGGACTAGCGGGAGGGCCTGAGCAGTTCTTC CASTRPGLAGGPEQFF
TRBD2 TRBJ2-1 many TRBV29-1 TGCAGCGCCTCCTCGATGGCGGGAGGATCGGCCAATGAGCAGTTCTTC CSASSMAGGSANEQFF
NA TRBJ2-1 NA TRBV14 TGTGCCAGCAGCCAAGTAGGAGGGGGGCATGAGCAGTTCTTC CASSQVGGGHEQFF
TRBD2 TRBJ2-3 NA TRBV7-9 TGTGCCAGCAGCTTTTTGCGGGAGGCTCCCACAGATACGCAGTATTTT CASSFLREAPTDTQYF
NA TRBJ2-1 many TRBV6-2/TRBV6-3 TGTGCCAGCAGTCCGAGACAGATAAACAATGAGCAGTTCTTC CASSPRQINNEQFF
TRBD1 TRBJ2-1 few TRBV30 TGTGCCTGGAGTGCGGGACAGGGGGTCAATGAGCAGTTCTTC CAWSAGQGVNEQFF
NA TRBJ2-7 many TRBV12-3/TRBV12-4 TGTGCCAGCAGTTTAAACAGTGTCTTAGGGGAGCAGTACTTC CASSLNSVLGEQYF
TRBD2 TRBJ2-2 NA TRBV7-2 TGTGCCAGCACCTTTCCAGGGAGGGCCTATTCCGGGGAGCTGTTTTTT CASTFPGRAYSGELFF
TRBD2 TRBJ2-7 many TRBV6-2/TRBV6-3 TGTGCCAGCAGTTATGGGCCCCGCGGGAGTGGCTACGAGCAGTACTTC CASSYGPRGSGYEQYF
NA TRBJ1-4 many TRBV12-3/TRBV12-4 TGTGCCAGCAATACAGGGATTGGTGAAAAACTGTTTTTT CASNTGIGEKLFF
NA TRBJ2-2 many TRBV10-3 TGTGCCATCAGTGAGAGGAAAACGAACACCGGGGAGCTGTTTTTT CAISERKTNTGELFF
NA TRBJ2-1 many TRBV29-1 TGCAGCGTTGAACCCCCGGTCGAGCAGTTCTTC CSVEPPVEQFF
NA TRBJ2-1 many TRBV5-1 TGCGCCAGCAGCTTGGTTGCGGCTTCTAGTAATGAGCAGTTCTTC CASSLVAASSNEQFF
NA TRBJ1-2 few TRBV27 TGTGCCAGCACCCTACTCGGGGCCTCTAACTATGGCTACACCTTC CASTLLGASNYGYTF
TRBD2 TRBJ2-1 few TRBV15 TGTGCCACCAGCAGAGATAGGCTAGCGGGAGGAACCGATGAGCAGTTCTTC CATSRDRLAGGTDEQFF
TRBD1 TRBJ1-4 few TRBV9 TGTGCCAGCAGCGTAGGGGTCAGGGGGGCAGCTTCTAATGAAAAACTGTTTTTT CASSVGVRGAASNEKLFF
TRBD2 TRBJ2-1 NA TRBV5-1 TGCGCCAGCAGCTTGCCTGGGACTAGCGGGACCGGATGGGAGCAGTTCTTC CASSLPGTSGTGWEQFF
TRBD1 TRBJ1-5 NA TRBV3-1 TGTGCCAGCAGCCAAGAAGGGGGCGCGGGTCAGCCCCAGCATTTT CASSQEGGAGQPQHF